The 29 T cell receptor beta chains given below trace back to one sample, sequenced in a study of blood T cell repertoires in COVID-19. Sequencing was performed with immunoSEQ multiplex PCR; in TCRdb, only in-frame clones are kept and a portion is missing. The sample holds 150,000 to 200,000 clones; 89% are singletons and the top ten take less than 3%. The sample was peripheral blood. These TCRs come from a man between 60 and 75 years old with acute or convalescent COVID-19.

The chain combines TRBV5-4 with TRBJ1-2; TRBD1 matches at 7 bases. Trimming took 7 bases from V and 14 from J; bases not matched to a gene: 8. The V gene's germline CDR1 is SGHNT and CDR2 YYREEE (reference sequence). CDR3 length: 10 residues. CDR3 loop: CASGYPGQTF. In nucleotides, the CDR3 is TGTGCCAGCGGATACCCGGGACAGACCTTC. Full variable domain (outside the CDR3, taken from reference TRBV5-4 and TRBJ1-2): ETGVTQSPTHLIKTRGQQVTLRCSSQSGHNTVSWYQQALGQGPQFIFQYYREEENGRGNFPPRFSGLQFPNYSSELNVNALELDDSALYLCASGYPGQTFGSGTRLTVV.

The chain employs TRBV5-4 and TRBJ1-1; 9 bases are shared with TRBD1. V lost 3 bases and J lost 4; bases outside the gene matches: 10. This CDR3 region has 16 residues. Germline lookup yields CDR1 SGHNT and CDR2 YYREEE (reference sequence). In nucleotides, the CDR3 is TGTGCCAGCAGCTCGCCCCCGGGACAGGGAGGCACTGAAGCTTTCTTT. Encoded protein: CASSSPPGQGGTEAFF. The full variable domain, in which reference TRBV5-4 and TRBJ1-1 provide the parts outside the CDR3, is ETGVTQSPTHLIKTRGQQVTLRCSSQSGHNTVSWYQQALGQGPQFIFQYYREEENGRGNFPPRFSGLQFPNYSSELNVNALELDDSALYLCASSSPPGQGGTEAFFGQGTRLTVV.

Only one count was recorded for this clone. V is TRBV5-1 and J is TRBJ1-1, with TRBD1 identical over 11 bases. This CDR3 spans 16 amino acids. V gave up 4 bases and J gave up 8 bases; unmatched junction bases: 13. Germline loops: CDR1 SGHRS, CDR2 YFSETQ. The DNA for the CDR3 is TGCGCCAGCAGCCCACGTGTTCTTGGACAGGGGGCCGAAGCTTTCTTT. It is translated as CASSPRVLGQGAEAFF.

This clone was seen a single time. The CDR3 is CASSEFLGTGLFPQHF. For the CDR3, the DNA is TGTGCCAGCAGTGAATTCTTGGGGACAGGGCTTTTTCCCCAGCATTTT. The chain couples TRBV6-1 to TRBJ1-5; 9 positions agree with TRBD1. Losses at the gene ends were 2 bases for V and 10 bases for J; bases not matched to a gene: 12. This CDR3 contains 16 residues. The V gene's germline CDR1 is MNHNS and CDR2 SASEGT.

The V and J genes are TRBV2 and TRBJ2-7, with 7 bases identical to TRBD2. V lost 6 bases to trimming and J lost 6 bases; unmatched junction nucleotides: 2. The V gene's germline CDR1 is SNHLY and CDR2 FYNNEI. The CDR3 extends over 11 amino acids. The CDR3 is CASRAGSEQYF. DNA for the CDR3: TGTGCCAGCAGAGCGGGGTCCGAGCAGTACTTC.

The chain has TRBV2 and TRBJ1-1; D uncertain. Germline loops: CDR1 SNHLY, CDR2 FYNNEI. V lost 9 bases and J lost 1, with 18 bases in between. There are 15 residues in the CDR3. This CDR3 is CARGGLAGKNTEAFF. The DNA for the CDR3 is TGTGCCAGGGGTGGGCTGGCAGGAAAGAACACTGAAGCTTTCTTT.

The chain combines TRBV6-5 with TRBJ2-1; 12 positions agree with TRBD1. CDR1 and CDR2 (germline): MNHEY, SVGAGI. The length of the CDR3 is 15 residues. Germline trimming cut 5 bases from V and 7 bases from J; bases unmatched to any gene: 6. CDR3 sequence: CASSLGTGGRNEQFF. CDR3 nucleotides: TGTGCCAGCAGTCTTGGGACAGGGGGCCGGAATGAGCAGTTCTTC.

The rearrangement uses TRBV5-1 and TRBJ1-1; D call uncertain. Germline V gene sequence: CDR1 SGHRS, CDR2 YFSETQ. There are 14 residues in the CDR3. Trimming took off 0 bases at V and 6 bases at J, with 12 bases between the two ends. The CDR3 DNA is TGCGCCAGCAGCTTGGAGGGAGTCGGGGCTGAAGCTTTCTTT. Protein product: CASSLEGVGAEAFF.

The chain carries TRBV7-3 and TRBJ2-2; 13 bases agree with TRBD2. Germline V lookup: CDR1 SGHTA, CDR2 FQGTGA. The V segment lost 3 bases and the J segment 4 bases; nucleotides outside the gene matches: 2. The CDR3 covers 16 residues. This CDR3 reads CASSLTSGGSTGELFF. The CDR3 DNA follows: TGTGCCAGCAGCTTGACTAGCGGGGGGAGCACCGGGGAGCTGTTTTTT.

The chain carries TRBV7-2 and TRBJ1-4; D possibly corresponds to TRBD1 (5 bases). Germline V gives CDR1 SGHTA, CDR2 FQGNSA. With 5 bases removed from V and 4 bases from J, the gap between germline ends came to 14 bases. The CDR3 length is 15 residues. The CDR3 reads CASSPVGGYNEKLFF. The CDR3 region has the DNA TGTGCCAGCAGCCCGGTGGGGGGATATAATGAAAAACTGTTTTTT.

The chain links TRBV27 to TRBJ1-1; 8 bases align to TRBD1. Germline V gives CDR1 MNHEY, CDR2 SMNVEV (reference sequence). The CDR3 contains 15 residues. V shed 8 bases, J shed 4 bases, and the junction held 12 bases outside the gene matches. The CDR3 spells CASRGQGIRGTEAFF. CDR3 DNA: TGTGCCAGCCGAGGACAGGGTATTCGGGGCACTGAAGCTTTCTTT.

The gene calls are TRBV5-6 and TRBJ1-5; a possible D gene is TRBD1 (6 bases). Germline assignment: CDR1 SGHDT and CDR2 YYEEEE. CDR3 length equals 16 residues. Trimming removed 3 bases from V and 0 bases from J, with 13 bases in between. The CDR3 here is CASSWRTAYSNQPQHF. The CDR3 nucleotides are TGTGCCAGCAGCTGGAGGACAGCGTATAGCAATCAGCCCCAGCATTTT.

This clone was seen once. V usage is TRBV2 and J usage is TRBJ1-2, with D maybe TRBD1 (6 bases). The V gene's germline CDR1 is SNHLY and CDR2 FYNNEI. The CDR3 has 15 residues. V lost 6 bases to trimming and J lost 7 bases, with 21 bases between them. CDR3 region: CASRVFGTHRGGYTF. The CDR3 DNA follows: TGTGCCAGCAGGGTTTTTGGGACACACCGGGGTGGCTACACCTTC.

CDR3 residues: CASSYLFNYGYTF. The DNA of the CDR3 is TGTGCCAGCAGTTACCTATTTAACTATGGCTACACCTTC. The chain is built from TRBV6-2 or TRBV6-3 and TRBJ1-2; no clear D gene. CDR3 length: 13 amino acids. Germline CDR1 and CDR2: MNHEY and SVGEGT. Trimming removed 2 bases at V and 1 base at J, with 5 bases between.

This clone appeared a single time. The J gene is TRBJ2-5, the V gene TRBV5-1; 11 bases align to TRBD1. This CDR3 is 14 amino acids long. Germline CDR1 and CDR2: SGHRS and YFSETQ. V was clipped by 2 bases and J by 7 bases; unmatched bases: 4. In DNA form, the CDR3 reads TGCGCCAGCAGCTTCGGGACAGGGGGATGGACCCAGTACTTC. As protein: CASSFGTGGWTQYF.

This chain links TRBV7-2 with TRBJ1-4; D remains unclear. The germline V and J ends were trimmed by 5 bases and 2 bases, with 6 bases remaining between them. Germline V lookup: CDR1 SGHTA, CDR2 FQGNSA. CDR3 length: 13 residues. CDR3 region: CASSLRTNEKLFF. The CDR3 DNA reads as TGTGCCAGCAGCCTGCGGACTAATGAAAAACTGTTTTTT.

Notes on this clone: One end of the junction varies from germline; a read error may be responsible. The chain links TRBV12-3 or TRBV12-4 to TRBJ2-7, with a tentative D call TRBD2 (6 bases). The CDR3 covers 12 residues. CDR3 sequence: CASSFEGLLVTF. CDR3 nucleotides: TGTGCCAGCAGTTTCGAGGGACTCCTCGTAACCTTC.

The rearrangement links TRBV6-1 to TRBJ2-2; D gene unclear. The germline V gene has CDR1 MNHNS and CDR2 SASEGT. The CDR3 spans 13 residues. V was trimmed by 3 bases and J by 6 bases, leaving 8 bases between them. Here the CDR3 DNA reads TGTGCCAGCAGTGATCAGTCGTCCGGGGAGCTGTTTTTT. Amino acid sequence: CASSDQSSGELFF.

The chain carries TRBV5-1 and TRBJ2-2; D might be TRBD2 (5 bases). Germline-derived CDR1 and CDR2 are SGHRS and YFSETQ. CDR3 size: 14 residues. The V end was cut by 2 bases, the J end by 6 bases, with 11 bases between. CDR3 nucleotides: TGCGCCAGCAGCTTTCGGGCTAGCTCCGGGGAGCTGTTTTTT. Translation: CASSFRASSGELFF.

The V and J genes are TRBV29-1 and TRBJ2-1; 9 bases match TRBD2. This CDR3 has 14 amino acids. Germline values: CDR1 SQVTM, CDR2 ANQGSEA. V lost 4 bases and J lost 6; bases outside the gene matches: 7. Here the CDR3 reads CSVVVTSGSNEQFF. DNA for the CDR3: TGCAGCGTTGTCGTGACTAGCGGATCCAATGAGCAGTTCTTC.

The genes are TRBV5-1 and TRBJ2-1, with a possible D match to TRBD1 (6 bases). This CDR3 region has 13 residues. Trimming removed 6 bases at V and 15 bases at J, with 22 bases between. Germline values: CDR1 SGHRS, CDR2 YFSETQ. CDR3 DNA: TGCGCCAGCACCCGACAGGAGAACTCTAGGCGGTTCTTC. Protein product: CASTRQENSRRFF.

The chain recombines TRBV30 with TRBJ1-2; 7 nucleotides match TRBD1. V dropped 0 bases and J dropped 1; count of bases not matched to a gene: 17. CDR1 GTSNPN and CDR2 SVGIG come from the germline V gene (reference sequence). The CDR3 runs to 19 residues. CDR3 sequence reads: CAWSVRGGTVTIHNYGYTF. Here the CDR3 DNA reads TGTGCCTGGAGTGTACGAGGGGGGACAGTCACTATACATAACTATGGCTACACCTTC. Based on the CDR3 plus reference TRBV30 and TRBJ1-2, the full variable domain is SQTIHQWPATLVQPVGSPLSLECTVEGTSNPNLYWYRQAAGRGLQLLFYSVGIGQISSEVPQNLSASRPQDRQFILSSKKLLLSDSGFYLCAWSVRGGTVTIHNYGYTFGSGTRLTVV.

This clone is a singleton in its sample. V gene TRBV7-8 combines with J gene TRBJ1-5, with 7 nucleotides matching TRBD1. CDR1 and CDR2 (germline): SGHVS, FQNEAQ. With V trimmed by 5 bases and J by 4 bases, 8 bases remained unmatched. The CDR3 sequence is 15 residues long. The CDR3 DNA reads as TGTGCCAGCAGCCCCACCGACAGGGAGAATCAGCCCCAGCATTTT. Protein: CASSPTDRENQPQHF.

The chain uses TRBV7-8 and TRBJ1-2, with a tentative D call TRBD1 (6 bases). Deletions cut 3 bases from V and 8 bases from J, with 16 bases between. Germline CDR1 reads SGHVS; CDR2 reads FQNEAQ. The CDR3 is 14 residues long. CDR3 residues: CASSFNGGARGYTF. The CDR3 bases are TGTGCCAGCAGCTTTAATGGGGGGGCGCGGGGCTACACCTTC.

The chain links TRBV2 to TRBJ1-1, with 7 bases that match TRBD1. The length of the CDR3 is 13 residues. Germline-derived CDR1 and CDR2 are SNHLY and FYNNEI. V shed 7 bases, J shed 1 base, and the junction held 3 bases outside the gene matches. The CDR3 is CASIRTGNTEAFF. DNA of the CDR3: TGTGCCAGCATAAGGACAGGGAACACTGAAGCTTTCTTT. Complete variable domain (other parts from reference TRBV2 and TRBJ1-1): EPEVTQTPSHQVTQMGQEVILRCVPISNHLYFYWYRQILGQKVEFLVSFYNNEISEKSEIFDDQFSVERPDGSNFTLKIRSTKLEDSAMYFCASIRTGNTEAFFGQGTRLTVV.

The CDR3 here is CASSIQGAGANVLTF. The CDR3 bases are TGTGCCAGCAGTATACAGGGTGCTGGGGCCAACGTCCTGACTTTC. The rearrangement uses TRBV6-5 and TRBJ2-6; TRBD1 might be the D (6 bases). V lost 5 bases, J lost 2 bases, and 10 bases lay in between. The CDR3 loop spans 15 amino acids. The germline V gene encodes CDR1 MNHEY and CDR2 SVGAGI.

This rearrangement joins TRBV5-4 to TRBJ1-2; tentatively, D is TRBD1 (5 bases). Germline lookup yields CDR1 SGHNT and CDR2 YYREEE (reference sequence). This CDR3 is 14 amino acids long. The V and J ends lost 0 bases and 5 bases respectively, with 11 bases between them. In DNA form, the CDR3 reads TGTGCCAGCAGCTTGGTCCTTCCAGGGTATGGCTACACCTTC. Protein: CASSLVLPGYGYTF.

The V gene is TRBV19, the J gene TRBJ1-5; no definite D call. CDR1 is LNHDA and CDR2 is SQIVND in the germline V gene (reference sequence). V was clipped by 3 bases and J by 4 bases, with 19 bases between them. CDR3 length equals 17 residues. The CDR3 sequence: CASSIPQATGSNQPQHF. CDR3 bases: TGTGCCAGTAGTATCCCGCAGGCCACGGGGAGTAATCAGCCCCAGCATTTT.

There are a few counts of this clone. V and J are TRBV12-3 or TRBV12-4 and TRBJ1-5; D gene unclear. Trimming removed 3 bases from V and 0 bases from J, with 3 bases in between. The CDR3 totals 13 residues. In DNA, the CDR3 is TGTGCCAGCAGTTTTAGTAGCAATCAGCCCCAGCATTTT. Translated: CASSFSSNQPQHF.